This T cell receptor (gamma chain) was recorded in a study of gamma delta lymphoproliferative disorders and STAT genes (dated by TCRdb to between 2017 and 2018). Regarding the complete study: The LymphoTrack Dx TCRG Assay was used to build gamma-chain libraries from a minimum of 50 ng of genomic DNA. Delta-chain libraries followed the EuroClonality-NGS working group standard operating procedure, because no corresponding Invivoscribe delta assay was available. Within a larger immunophenotypic and STAT-mutation study, TCR gamma and delta CDR3 repertoires were profiled by deep sequencing in Tgammadelta lymphoproliferative disease patients and healthy controls. A couple of gamma-chain samples and all delta-chain samples were sequenced twice to confirm results.

What the study reported, not specific to this receptor: Almost every major gamma and delta clonotype found in patients was public, meaning shared with at least one healthy donor, with just two gamma clonotypes being private to disease. In whole-repertoire clustering, patient gamma repertoires grouped separately from healthy controls, whereas delta repertoires showed no separation between groups. The authors noted that NGS specificity may be reduced at low frequencies, so the public or private nature of leukemic clones needs confirmation. Control T cells likely spanned varied maturation stages, while leukemic cells were skewed toward terminal effectors, potentially limiting patient-control comparisons.

Relative to its sample, this clone is medium-sized (0.01 to 0.1%). What this receptor recognizes is not known. Within one base of it there is no much larger clone, and no base qualities were kept. Reading from cysteine to phenylalanine, the CDR3 counts 12 amino acids. Left in the record is the CDR3 DNA by itself, 36 bases read in frame from the first base. As encoded in the germline V gene, CDR1 is EGSTGY while CDR2 is YDSYTSSV. Germline trimming: 2 bases from V, 12 bases from J; junction bases outside gene matches: 10. For TCR sequencing, genomic DNA was taken from peripheral blood mononuclear cells isolated from both patients and controls. As controls, around 23 healthy adult blood donors (median age roughly 60 years; about twelve males and 11 females) were included and were matched to patients for age and sex. In both library methods, multiplex PCR was carried out with primers targeting conserved V and J regions of the TCR genes. Purified and pooled amplicons were sequenced on an Illumina MiSeq platform. Regarding the original processing steps: MiXCR performed V(D)J alignment, clonotype assembly and translation, and VDJtools was used for functionality assessment and CDR3 repertoire analyses. CDR3 followed the IMGT definition, and analyses included only productive sequences that used functional genes, leaving out ORF genes and pseudogenes. A custom Python script was used to search all patients and controls for identical amino acid CDR3s of major clonotypes (frequency >=5%). Clonotype frequencies in patients versus controls were compared with a one-sided non-parametric Wilcoxon test. TCRdb called clones afresh from the public reads with CATT; identical DNA rows were later merged. TCRdb, not the authors, supplied the V and J calls. The sample table shows around 2,200 gamma-chain clones, and about an eighth are seen once. The ten largest clones represent 18% of the sample.

The TCR sequence derives from a human donor in good health. The rearrangement combines TRGV4 with TRGJ1 or TRGJ2. TCRdb records no J gene; here it was assigned by comparing the DNA to germline. Sequencing was performed on blood. At the DNA level, the sequence is TGTGCCACCTGGGATGACCCTGGGGGGAAACTCTTT. It encodes CATWDDPGGKLF.